This entry lists 7 T cell receptor beta chains sequenced from one sample in a study of blood T cell repertoires in COVID-19. Sequencing was performed with immunoSEQ multiplex PCR; in TCRdb, only in-frame clones are kept and a portion is missing. The data show about 140,000 clones, 60% to 80% seen once. Sequencing was performed on PBMCs or T cells enriched from blood (not recorded which). Receptor source: a woman aged 45-65 years who had recovered from COVID-19.

The chain employs TRBV19 and TRBJ2-2, with 12 positions matching TRBD2. CDR1 is LNHDA, CDR2 SQIVND, per germline (reference sequence). After removal of 6 bases from V and 7 bases from J, the junction contained 9 bases not matched to a gene. The CDR3 totals 16 residues. The CDR3 bases are TGTGCCAGTAGGATAAGACTAGCGGGAGTTATCGGGGAGCTGTTTTTT. Residues: CASRIRLAGVIGELFF.

The chain recombines TRBV5-1 with TRBJ1-5, with TRBD1 matching 7 bases. This CDR3 is built from 13 residues. V shed 4 bases, J shed 10 bases, and the junction held 8 bases outside the gene matches. Germline V gene lookup returns CDR1 SGHRS and CDR2 YFSETQ. The CDR3 nucleotides read TGCGCCAGCAGCCCCGACAGGGATGGACCCCAGCATTTT. It encodes CASSPDRDGPQHF.

The chain uses TRBV6-5 and TRBJ1-2, with 9 nucleotides matching TRBD1. V was pared by 6 bases and J by 1 base, with 3 bases of the junction left unmatched. The CDR3 consists of 14 residues. Germline V gene sequence: CDR1 MNHEY, CDR2 SVGAGI. CDR3 DNA: TGTGCCAGCAGGCGGGGACAGGGTAACTATGGCTACACCTTC. Encoded protein: CASRRGQGNYGYTF.

The rearrangement uses TRBV5-1 and TRBJ1-2, with 8 bases identical to TRBD1. CDR1 SGHRS and CDR2 YFSETQ come from the germline V gene. V shed 4 bases and J 8 bases; nucleotides not matched to a gene: 7. The CDR3 covers 13 residues. CDR3 residues: CASSPQGAQGYTF. The CDR3 coding sequence is TGCGCCAGCAGCCCCCAGGGGGCACAAGGCTACACCTTC.

The rearrangement joins TRBV11-1 to TRBJ1-1; 9 bases fit TRBD1. Trimming removed 0 bases from V and 4 bases from J; junction bases left unmatched: 3. Germline values: CDR1 SGHAT, CDR2 FQDESV (reference sequence). This CDR3 contains 15 residues. The DNA of the CDR3 is TGTGCCAGCAGCTTAGCGGGGACAGGGCCCACTGAAGCTTTCTTT. Translated: CASSLAGTGPTEAFF.

The V call is TRBV2, the J call TRBJ2-1; D possibly corresponds to TRBD2 (6 bases). V was clipped by 5 bases and J by 9 bases, with 17 bases between them. The CDR3 extends over 14 amino acids. Per germline, CDR1 SNHLY and CDR2 FYNNEI. This chain's CDR3 is CASSQLEGRGEQFF. The CDR3 nucleotides are TGTGCCAGCAGTCAGTTGGAGGGACGGGGTGAGCAGTTCTTC.

The gene calls are TRBV29-1 and TRBJ2-1, with a tentative D call TRBD2 (6 bases). This CDR3 contains 15 residues. Germline V gives CDR1 SQVTM, CDR2 ANQGSEA. V was cut by 4 bases and J by 0 bases, with 13 bases left in between. CDR3 sequence: CSVARGLSSYNEQFF. The CDR3 nucleotides are TGCAGCGTTGCGAGGGGACTTAGCTCCTACAATGAGCAGTTCTTC.